One sample yielded the 25 T cell receptor beta chains listed below, sequenced in a study of blood T cell repertoires in COVID-19. Sequencing was performed with immunoSEQ multiplex PCR; in TCRdb, only in-frame clones are kept and a portion is missing. This table has about 68,000 clones, around 83% appearing once. The sample taken for sequencing was peripheral blood. The receptors originated from a man older than 75 with acute or convalescent COVID-19.

The V and J genes are TRBV6-1 and TRBJ1-2, with 7 bases identical to TRBD1. The junction had 5 bases not matched to a gene; V was cut back by 2 bases and J by 2 bases. Germline assignment: CDR1 MNHNS and CDR2 SASEGT. There are 15 residues in the CDR3. Written as DNA, the CDR3 is TGTGCCAGCAGTGAACGCAGGGGGAGCAACTATGGCTACACCTTC. Protein: CASSERRGSNYGYTF.

In this sample, this clone turned up a few times. The gene calls are TRBV29-1 and TRBJ1-1, with a weak D call TRBD1 (6 bases). This CDR3 comprises 13 residues. Between the trimmed V and J ends, which lost 1 base and 4 bases, there was a span of 10 bases. Germline loops: CDR1 SQVTM, CDR2 ANQGSEA. CDR3: CSVEGGGGTEAFF. For the CDR3, the DNA is TGCAGCGTTGAAGGAGGGGGTGGCACTGAAGCTTTCTTT.

This rearrangement joins TRBV27 to TRBJ1-2; possibly TRBD1 for D (6 bases). The CDR3 is 14 residues long. V gave up 2 bases and J gave up 5 bases, with 12 bases separating them. CDR1 is MNHEY and CDR2 is SMNVEV in the germline V gene (reference sequence). The CDR3: CASSLPTDRYGYTF. The CDR3 bases are TGTGCCAGCAGTTTACCCACGGACAGATATGGCTACACCTTC.

This chain uses TRBV19 with TRBJ2-7, with 12 bases that match TRBD1. V shed 4 bases and J 3 bases; nucleotides not matched to a gene: 4. This CDR3 has 15 amino acids. CDR1 is LNHDA and CDR2 is SQIVND in the germline V gene (reference sequence). The CDR3 loop reads CASSNGTGGHYEQYF. In DNA, the CDR3 is TGTGCCAGTAGTAACGGGACAGGGGGCCACTACGAGCAGTACTTC.

This rearrangement joins TRBV25-1 to TRBJ1-2; TRBD1 might be the D (6 bases). Trimming cost V 1 base and J 2 bases, with 14 bases left between them. Looked up from germline, CDR1 is MGHDK and CDR2 is SYGVNS. This CDR3 contains 16 residues. Here the CDR3 reads CASSELGDKMNYGYTF. In nucleotides, the CDR3 is TGTGCCAGCAGTGAATTAGGGGACAAAATGAACTATGGCTACACCTTC.

The chain uses TRBV7-3 and TRBJ2-1; 8 bases agree with TRBD1. Germline V CDR1 and CDR2: SGHTA, FQGTGA. The CDR3 is 13 amino acids. V dropped 7 bases and J dropped 6; count of bases not matched to a gene: 5. The CDR3 here is CASTTGQGNEQFF. The CDR3 coding sequence is TGTGCCAGCACCACCGGACAGGGCAATGAGCAGTTCTTC.

V gene TRBV10-2 combines with J gene TRBJ2-5; D may be TRBD2 (6 bases). The germline V and J ends were trimmed by 2 bases and 4 bases, with 17 bases remaining between them. Looked up from germline, CDR1 is WSHSY and CDR2 is SAAADI. The CDR3 runs to 16 residues. CDR3 in amino acids: CASSEGGVNLGETQYF. As DNA, the CDR3 is TGCGCCAGCAGTGAGGGAGGGGTTAATCTGGGAGAGACCCAGTACTTC.

The rearrangement joins TRBV5-4 to TRBJ2-3; 7 bases are shared with TRBD2. The germline V gene encodes CDR1 SGHNT and CDR2 YYREEE (reference sequence). V shed 2 bases, J shed 1 base, and the junction held 4 bases outside the gene matches. The CDR3 consists of 15 residues. This chain's CDR3 is CASSFKRGGTDTQYF. The CDR3 DNA reads TGTGCCAGCAGCTTTAAGCGGGGAGGCACAGATACGCAGTATTTT.

This chain uses TRBV27 with TRBJ1-4, with D perhaps TRBD1 (6 bases). Trimming pared 1 base from V and 6 bases from J, leaving 9 bases between. Germline values: CDR1 MNHEY, CDR2 SMNVEV (reference sequence). This CDR3 contains 14 residues. CDR3 protein: CASSLWGGDEKLFF. The CDR3 DNA sequence: TGTGCCAGCAGTTTATGGGGGGGCGATGAAAAACTGTTTTTT.

The chain links TRBV28 to TRBJ1-5; D gene ambiguous. V lost 5 bases and J 4 bases, leaving 15 bases between the germline ends. CDR1 and CDR2 (germline): MDHEN, SYDVKM. The CDR3 extends over 15 amino acids. The CDR3: CASSVQTTRNQPQHF. The CDR3 nucleotides read TGTGCCAGCAGTGTCCAGACTACTCGGAATCAGCCCCAGCATTTT.

This sequence joins TRBV3-1 (or the pseudogene TRBV3-2) and TRBJ1-5; no firm D call. V was pared by 0 bases and J by 2 bases, with 14 bases between. Germline CDR1 reads LGHDT; CDR2 reads YNNKEL (reference sequence). The CDR3 is 17 amino acids. DNA of the CDR3: TGTGCCAGCAGCCAAGATTCTACAGCGGGCCGCAATCAGCCCCAGCATTTT. Translating it yields CASSQDSTAGRNQPQHF.

The gene calls are TRBV6-5 and TRBJ1-2, with TRBD1 matching 11 bases. The CDR3 spans 13 residues. V was clipped by 6 bases and J by 8 bases; unmatched bases: 5. The germline gives CDR1 MNHEY, CDR2 SVGAGI. CDR3 nucleotides: TGTGCCAGCAGCCCGGACAGGGGGCGAGGCTACACCTTC. Protein sequence: CASSPDRGRGYTF.

This clone was counted between two and nine times. This chain links TRBV7-9 with TRBJ1-1; weak D call: TRBD1 (5 bases). In germline, CDR1 is SEHNR, CDR2 FQNEAQ (reference sequence). V gave up 3 bases and J gave up 1 base, with 9 bases separating them. This CDR3 comprises 14 residues. The CDR3 DNA reads as TGTGCCAGCAGCTTCTCAGGGCGGAACACTGAAGCTTTCTTT. Its translation is CASSFSGRNTEAFF. Full variable domain (remainder filled in from reference TRBV7-9 and TRBJ1-1): DTGVSQNPRHKITKRGQNVTFRCDPISEHNRLYWYRQTLGQGPEFLTYFQNEAQLEKSRLLSDRFSAERPKGSFSTLEIQRTEQGDSAMYLCASSFSGRNTEAFFGQGTRLTVV.

The sample holds a few counts of this clone. This sequence joins TRBV28 and TRBJ1-1; TRBD1 matches at 9 bases. The trim removed 4 bases at V and 6 bases at J, leaving 3 bases unmatched. Looked up from germline, CDR1 is MDHEN and CDR2 is SYDVKM. The CDR3 has 13 amino acids. The DNA of the CDR3 is TGTGCCAGCAGTTACGACAGGGGGGCTGAAGCTTTCTTT. Translation: CASSYDRGAEAFF. The whole variable domain, filled in from reference TRBV28 and TRBJ1-1, reads DVKVTQSSRYLVKRTGEKVFLECVQDMDHENMFWYRQDPGLGLRLIYFSYDVKMKEKGDIPEGYSVSREKKERFSLILESASTNQTSMYLCASSYDRGAEAFFGQGTRLTVV.

This chain joins TRBV28 and TRBJ1-3; a weak D match, TRBD1 (5 bases). Germline V gives CDR1 MDHEN, CDR2 SYDVKM. Trimming pared 3 bases from V and 0 bases from J, leaving 24 bases between. This CDR3 comprises 20 residues. CDR3 DNA sequence: TGTGCCAGCAGTTTGCCCCTCGGCGGGGCCCCCGGCCACTCTGGAAACACCATATATTTT. The encoded protein is CASSLPLGGAPGHSGNTIYF.

J is TRBJ2-2 and V is TRBV10-3, with TRBD1 matching 10 bases. Germline V CDR1 and CDR2: ENHRY, SYGVKD. CDR3 length equals 16 residues. V lost 5 bases and J lost 4; bases outside the gene matches: 7. CDR3 coding DNA: TGTGCCATCAGTTCCTGGGGACAGGGGAGCACCGGGGAGCTGTTTTTT. Its protein is CAISSWGQGSTGELFF.

This clone was observed at least ten times. The V gene is TRBV6-5, the J gene TRBJ2-2; 10 bases map to TRBD1. CDR1 and CDR2 (germline): MNHEY, SVGAGI. The junction had 7 bases not matched to a gene; V was cut back by 7 bases and J by 5 bases. The length of the CDR3 is 15 residues. CDR3 in DNA: TGTGCCAGCAACCCGGGACAGGGGTTAACCGGGGAGCTGTTTTTT. Translating it yields CASNPGQGLTGELFF.

This chain joins TRBV28 and TRBJ1-2, with a possible D match to TRBD1 (6 bases). V lost 6 bases and J lost 4, with 15 bases in between. The germline gives CDR1 MDHEN, CDR2 SYDVKM. The CDR3 extends over 14 amino acids. The CDR3 is CASRLSGGIYGYTF. DNA of the CDR3: TGTGCCAGCAGGCTTAGCGGGGGCATCTATGGCTACACCTTC.

This clone is a singleton in its sample. The J gene is TRBJ1-1, the V gene TRBV2; no clear D. The V gene's germline CDR1 is SNHLY and CDR2 FYNNEI. Trimming took off 4 bases at V and 1 base at J, with 7 bases between the two ends. The CDR3 totals 13 residues. CDR3 DNA: TGTGCCAGCAGTGTCTACGGGAACACTGAAGCTTTCTTT. Amino acids: CASSVYGNTEAFF.

V gene TRBV18 combines with J gene TRBJ2-7; 12 bases align to TRBD2. The length of the CDR3 is 15 residues. CDR1 KGHSH and CDR2 LQKENI come from the germline V gene. J was trimmed by 5 bases and V by 6 bases; bases with no gene match: 8. The CDR3 DNA follows: TGTGCCAGCTCCGAGACTAGCGGGAGTAGCAACGAGCAGTACTTC. Translating gives CASSETSGSSNEQYF.

The chain is built from TRBV6-1 and TRBJ2-5; weak D call: TRBD2 (5 bases). From germline, CDR1 is MNHNS and CDR2 SASEGT. The CDR3 sequence is 14 residues long. The V gene lost 3 bases and the J gene lost 4 bases, with 12 bases spanning the gap. CDR3 nucleotide sequence: TGTGCCAGCAGTGAGAGAGGGCTTGGAGAGACCCAGTACTTC. Protein product: CASSERGLGETQYF.

This chain links TRBV5-5 with TRBJ2-7, with D perhaps TRBD1 (6 bases). This CDR3 spans 12 amino acids. Trimming removed 4 bases from V and 3 bases from J, with 8 bases in between. Looked up from germline, CDR1 is SGHKS and CDR2 is YYEKEE (reference sequence). CDR3 loop: CASSAQGYEQYF. CDR3 in DNA: TGTGCCAGCAGCGCACAGGGCTACGAGCAGTACTTC.

The V call is TRBV19, the J call TRBJ2-5; the D gene is possibly TRBD1 (5 bases). From germline, CDR1 is LNHDA and CDR2 SQIVND (reference sequence). Trimming shortened V by 4 bases and J by 2 bases, and 17 bases separated the two germline ends. The CDR3 has 16 residues. The CDR3 DNA sequence: TGTGCCAGTAGTACAAAGGGGTGGCGGACGCAAGAGACCCAGTACTTC. Its translation is CASSTKGWRTQETQYF.

V gene TRBV7-9 combines with J gene TRBJ1-4; tentatively, D is TRBD1 (6 bases). CDR3 size: 14 residues. V lost 2 bases, J lost 8 bases, and 12 bases lay in between. The germline V gene has CDR1 SEHNR and CDR2 FQNEAQ (reference sequence). The CDR3 loop reads CASSLTGIGEKLFF. The CDR3 nucleotides are TGTGCCAGCAGCTTAACAGGGATCGGCGAAAAACTGTTTTTT.

The table lists this clone with a count of one. The J gene is TRBJ1-6, the V gene TRBV28; no clear D gene. This CDR3 has 15 amino acids. Germline loops: CDR1 MDHEN, CDR2 SYDVKM. Deletions cut 7 bases from V and 4 bases from J, with 14 bases between. This CDR3 reads CASTSRAGYNSPLHF. In DNA form, the CDR3 reads TGTGCCAGCACTTCGAGGGCGGGTTATAATTCACCCCTCCACTTT. The whole variable domain, remainder taken from reference TRBV28 and TRBJ1-6, is DVKVTQSSRYLVKRTGEKVFLECVQDMDHENMFWYRQDPGLGLRLIYFSYDVKMKEKGDIPEGYSVSREKKERFSLILESASTNQTSMYLCASTSRAGYNSPLHFGNGTRLTVT.